The clone carrying this T cell receptor (beta chain) appeared a single time. What it binds is unknown. Germline is not matched at one junction end, which may reflect a read error. The CDR3 has 16 amino acids. CDR1 is SSHAT, CDR2 FNYEAQ, per germline (reference sequence). TCRdb keeps only in-frame clones here, not all; method: immunoSEQ multiplex PCR. The table includes tens of thousands of clones, around 89% detected once. This specimen comes from a study of identifying expanded T cells in peripheral blood. Whole-study results and caveats: Differentially abundant clones: around 1.1 between replicates, 15 to 17 at 2 to 3 weeks, around 19 at four. Across healthy donors, higher total template counts meant significantly greater roughly 2-week count variance.

Collection occurred without any documented infections or immune events in donors. The source of this sequence is a person aged 18-70 years in good health. Sequencing was done on a sample of blood. The chain joins TRBV7-7 to TRBJ2-3; D uncertain. The DNA of the CDR3 is TGTGCTAGCAGCTTAGTCTTTTGGGCTTGCACAGATACGCAGTATTTT. Protein product: CASSLVFWACTDTQYF.